Reported below is one T cell receptor (beta chain). The method was immunoSEQ multiplex PCR; TCRdb's version includes in-frame clones alone and lacks a portion of them. This table has 350,000 to 450,000 clones, about nine tenths appearing once. The data belong to a study of control samples from healthy donors and cancer patients. Germline V gene sequence: CDR1 SQVTM, CDR2 ANQGSEA. V gave up 1 base and J gave up 3 bases; unmatched junction bases: 11. This CDR3 comprises 16 residues. The receptor comes from a man aged 40-50 years with head and neck cancer. The sample was PBMCs. This sequence joins TRBV29-1 and TRBJ1-2; 7 nucleotides align to TRBD1. In nucleotides, the CDR3 is TGCAGCGTTGAAGGGCAGAGGGGGCTTGAAGACTATGGCTACACCTTC. This gives the protein CSVEGQRGLEDYGYTF. Supplemented by reference TRBV29-1 and TRBJ1-2, the full variable domain reads SAVISQKPSRDICQRGTSLTIQCQVDSQVTMMFWYRQQPGQSLTLIATANQGSEATYESGFVIDKFPISRPNLTFSTLTVSNMSPEDSSIYLCSVEGQRGLEDYGYTFGSGTRLTVV.